This T cell receptor beta chain was obtained from a study of CD8 T cells in ankylosing spondylitis. Study-wide results and caveats: CD8+ disease-linked clones were present at relatively low frequencies in blood.

The sample holds many counts of this clonotype. Its antigen is currently unknown. In making TCR beta libraries, quantitative 5'-RACE with molecular barcodes was used. TCRdb passed the 5' RACE reads through MiXCR, listing each CDR3 protein once. Among about 33,000 distinct CDR3 sequences, 9.5% to 11% were seen once, and the ten largest hold around 20%. Trimming removed 1 base from V and 9 bases from J, with 10 bases in between. The CDR3 totals 14 residues. Germline-derived CDR1 and CDR2 are SEHNR and FQNEAQ (reference sequence). The receptor was isolated from a male donor with ankylosing spondylitis. Material for sequencing was synovial fluid, either unsorted or a sorted T cell fraction (not recorded which). This chain connects TRBV7-9 to TRBJ1-6; D gene uncertain. This chain's CDR3 is CASSLVSVVSPLHF. CDR3 DNA: TGTGCCAGCAGCTTAGTTTCGGTTGTTTCACCCCTCCACTTT. Full variable domain (remainder filled in from reference TRBV7-9 and TRBJ1-6): DTGVSQNPRHKITKRGQNVTFRCDPISEHNRLYWYRQTLGQGPEFLTYFQNEAQLEKSRLLSDRFSAERPKGSFSTLEIQRTEQGDSAMYLCASSLVSVVSPLHFGNGTRLTVT.